One sample yielded the 15 T cell receptor beta chains listed below, sequenced in a study of blood T cells in healthy people across ages. Primed by a sample-barcoded 5' primer and a J-beta primer mix, a second PCR proceeded for 7 to 11 cycles. TCRdb recomputed calls from the 5' RACE reads with MiXCR, one row per CDR3 protein. Found here are 380,000 or so distinct CDR3 sequences, more than 45% of them singletons; the top ten hold around 49%. The source material was blood. The origin of the receptors is a man aged 55 to 69 in good health.

The chain's CDR3 is CASSSRGRTYEQYF. The DNA for the CDR3 is TGTGCCAGCAGCTCCCGGGGCCGGACCTACGAGCAGTACTTC. This chain joins TRBV5-4 and TRBJ2-5; D is perhaps TRBD1 or TRBD2 (5 bases each). The J call could be wrong; TRBJ2-7 is a better fit for the DNA end. The CDR3 length is 14 residues. CDR1 is SGHNT, CDR2 YYREEE, per germline (reference sequence).

This clonotype was observed once. The V gene is TRBV6-1, the J gene TRBJ2-1, with 8 bases lining up with TRBD2. With 4 bases clipped from V and 0 bases from J, the junction kept 2 bases outside the gene matches. The CDR3 runs 15 residues. In germline, CDR1 is MNHNS, CDR2 SASEGT. The CDR3 loop reads CASSGAGASYNEQFF. Written as DNA, the CDR3 is TGTGCCAGCAGTGGAGCGGGGGCCTCCTACAATGAGCAGTTCTTC.

Only a few counts were recorded for this clonotype. This sequence joins TRBV4-3 and TRBJ2-1; D is uncertain. This CDR3 is 13 amino acids long. Trimming shortened V by 1 base and J by 9 bases, and 10 bases separated the two germline ends. Per the germline V gene, CDR1 is LGHNA and CDR2 is YSLEER. The CDR3 nucleotides are TGCGCCAGCAGCCAAGCTGGCCGTACTGAGCAGTTCTTC. Protein: CASSQAGRTEQFF.

Of note for this clonotype: A clone one base away is much larger, so this may be a read error. This sequence joins TRBV7-8 and TRBJ1-2; D not resolved. V was pared by 2 bases and J by 4 bases, with 17 bases between. The germline CDR1 and CDR2 sequences are SGHVS and FQNEAQ. This CDR3 has 16 amino acids. CDR3 nucleotides: TGTGCCAGCAGCTTATTGTCAAGGAAGGCGGGCTATGGCTACACCTTC. Amino acids: CASSLLSRKAGYGYTF.

This chain links TRBV5-5 with TRBJ1-4; D gene uncertain. CDR3 length: 14 residues. Per the germline V gene, CDR1 is SGHKS and CDR2 is YYEKEE (reference sequence). Trimming removed 0 bases at V and 6 bases at J, with 9 bases between. The chain's CDR3 is CASSLVGIDEKLFF. The CDR3 coding sequence is TGTGCCAGCAGCTTGGTGGGGATTGATGAAAAACTGTTTTTT. The full variable domain, with the rest looked up from reference TRBV5-5 and TRBJ1-4, is DAGVTQSPTHLIKTRGQQVTLRCSPISGHKSVSWYQQVLGQGPQFIFQYYEKEERGRGNFPDRFSARQFPNYSSELNVNALLLGDSALYLCASSLVGIDEKLFFGSGTQLSVL.

The chain combines TRBV7-2 with TRBJ2-1, with no clear D. Germline V gene sequence: CDR1 SGHTA, CDR2 FQGNSA. The CDR3 covers 15 residues. V was pared by 2 bases and J by 6 bases, with 14 bases between. The CDR3 nucleotides read TGTGCCAGCAGCTTACCCCATGGCCCTATCAATGAGCAGTTCTTC. Its translation: CASSLPHGPINEQFF.

The genes are TRBV9 and TRBJ2-3; 9 nucleotides match TRBD2. V lost 0 bases, J lost 6 bases, and 11 bases stayed unmatched. CDR1 is SGDLS, CDR2 YYNGEE, per germline. The CDR3 spans 17 residues. The CDR3 sequence: CASSVVGSGRAADTQYF. The CDR3 DNA is TGTGCCAGCAGCGTAGTAGGTAGCGGGAGAGCGGCGGATACGCAGTATTTT.

This clonotype was seen at least ten times. One base away lies a much larger clone, so this may be a sequencing read error. The rearrangement links TRBV12-3 or TRBV12-4 to TRBJ2-7, with 7 bases that match TRBD1. Trimming took 3 bases from V and 7 from J; bases not matched to a gene: 15. The CDR3 runs 16 residues. This CDR3 is CASSFSVNRGRREQYF. The CDR3, as DNA: TGTGCCAGCAGTTTCAGTGTCAATAGGGGGCGGAGGGAGCAGTACTTC.

This clonotype was observed many times. The rearrangement joins TRBV29-1 to TRBJ2-1; TRBD1 matches 9 bases. The CDR3 contains 13 residues. The germline V gene has CDR1 SQVTM and CDR2 ANQGSEA. J was trimmed by 7 bases and V by 6 bases; bases with no gene match: 7. CDR3 nucleotides: TGCAGCGTGGGGACAGGGCTCGGTAATGAGCAGTTCTTC. This codes for CSVGTGLGNEQFF.

This clonotype was seen many times. This chain joins TRBV20-1 and TRBJ2-7; the match to TRBD2 covers 8 bases. V dropped 8 bases and J dropped 6; count of bases not matched to a gene: 12. The CDR3 is made up of 13 amino acids. CDR1 DFQATT and CDR2 SNEGSKA come from the germline V gene (reference sequence). CDR3 nucleotide sequence: TGCAGTCCCAAGACTAGCGCGGAGGGCGAGCAGTACTTC. Its translation is CSPKTSAEGEQYF.

This clonotype has more than one count but fewer than ten. The rearrangement links TRBV20-1 to TRBJ1-5, with TRBD1 matching over 7 bases. Germline V gives CDR1 DFQATT, CDR2 SNEGSKA (reference sequence). The CDR3 is made up of 15 amino acids. V trimming: 4 bases; J trimming: 0 bases; junction bases outside the gene matches: 6. CDR3: CSAILQGNSNQPQHF. The CDR3 region has the DNA TGCAGTGCTATTTTACAGGGGAATAGCAATCAGCCCCAGCATTTT.

This clonotype was recorded at least ten times. In DNA form, the CDR3 reads TGTGCCAGCAGCTTAACAACCTACGAGCAGTACTTC. Amino acid sequence: CASSLTTYEQYF. The gene calls are TRBV7-2 and TRBJ2-7; no clear D gene. Trimming cost V 2 bases and J 2 bases, with 4 bases left between them. CDR3 length: 12 residues. Germline V gene sequence: CDR1 SGHTA, CDR2 FQGNSA.

The V call is TRBV30, the J call TRBJ2-7; a possible D gene is TRBD1 (7 bases). V was cut by 2 bases and J by 3 bases, with 14 bases left in between. Germline-derived CDR1 and CDR2 are GTSNPN and SVGIG (reference sequence). This CDR3 has 14 amino acids. CDR3 sequence (DNA): TGTGCCTGGAGTTCGACAGGGACTTACTACGAGCAGTACTTC. It is translated as CAWSSTGTYYEQYF.

The chain employs TRBV4-2 and TRBJ2-7, with 11 bases lining up with TRBD2. The end of the DNA fits TRBJ2-5 better, so the J call may be wrong. This CDR3 contains 15 residues. Germline values: CDR1 LGHNA, CDR2 YNFKEQ. The CDR3 sequence: CASSQETSGAETQYF. CDR3 DNA sequence: TGTGCCAGCAGCCAAGAGACTAGCGGGGCAGAGACCCAGTACTTC.

This clonotype was found many times. The chain uses TRBV7-2 and TRBJ2-1, with D maybe TRBD1 (6 bases). The CDR3 is made up of 12 amino acids. Trimming shortened V by 8 bases and J by 10 bases, and 15 bases separated the two germline ends. Germline values: CDR1 SGHTA, CDR2 FQGNSA. The CDR3 DNA reads as TGTGCCAGCGCCCGAGGGGGTCACGAGCAGTTCTTC. Protein sequence: CASARGGHEQFF. Combining the CDR3 with reference TRBV7-2 and TRBJ2-1 gives the whole variable domain GAGVSQSPSNKVTEKGKDVELRCDPISGHTALYWYRQSLGQGLEFLIYFQGNSAPDKSGLPSDRFSAERTGGSVSTLTIQRTQQEDSAVYLCASARGGHEQFFGPGTRLTVL.